The clone carrying this TCR beta chain has only one observation. The data were obtained in a study of blood T cell repertoires in COVID-19. Only in-frame clones appear in the TCRdb table, and some are missing; sequencing was by immunoSEQ multiplex PCR. The data hold 95,000 to 110,000 clones, with roughly nine tenths observed a single time. The receptor was derived from a human donor in a cohort sampled during active COVID-19. Sequenced: peripheral blood.

CDR3 sequence reads: CASSQGGTSGYEQYF. The DNA of the CDR3 is TGTGCCAGCAGCCAGGGCGGGACTAGCGGTTACGAGCAGTACTTC. The chain couples TRBV5-6 to TRBJ2-7; 11 bases are a match to TRBD2. The CDR3 has 15 residues. Per germline, CDR1 SGHDT and CDR2 YYEEEE. V trimming: 4 bases; J trimming: 4 bases; junction bases outside the gene matches: 7. Filled out from reference TRBV5-6 and TRBJ2-7, the complete variable domain reads DAGVTQSPTHLIKTRGQQVTLRCSPKSGHDTVSWYQQALGQGPQFIFQYYEEEERQRGNFPDRFSGHQFPNYSSELNVNALLLGDSALYLCASSQGGTSGYEQYFGPGTRLTVT.